These 10 T cell receptor beta chains were sequenced from one sample in a study of blood T cell repertoires in COVID-19. Produced via immunoSEQ multiplex PCR; TCRdb's table is partial and in-frame only. The repertoire holds over 70,000 clones, over 70% seen once, with roughly 1.1% in the top ten. Sample: peripheral blood. The source of these receptors is a human donor in a cohort sampled during active COVID-19.

This clone is judged medium-sized. Within the sample, other DNA sequences also encode this same CDR3. The V and J genes are TRBV11-2 and TRBJ2-7, with D possibly matching TRBD1 (6 bases). The CDR3 has 12 amino acids. CDR1 and CDR2 from the germline V gene are SGHAT and FQNNGV. The V end lost 5 bases, the J end lost 2 bases, and 7 bases lay between the germline ends. This CDR3 is CASSGQTYEQYF. In DNA, the CDR3 is TGTGCCAGCAGCGGACAGACCTACGAGCAGTACTTC. Based on the CDR3 plus reference TRBV11-2 and TRBJ2-7, the full variable domain is EAGVAQSPRYKIIEKRQSVAFWCNPISGHATLYWYQQILGQGPKLLIQFQNNGVVDDSQLPKDRFSAERLKGVDSTLKIQPAKLEDSAVYLCASSGQTYEQYFGPGTRLTVT.

This clone was seen only a few times. At the DNA level, this CDR3 is encoded by other sequences in the same sample as well. The CDR3 spells CASSLRGDTQYF. In nucleotides, the CDR3 is TGTGCCAGCAGCTTACGCGGAGATACGCAGTATTTT. V usage is TRBV5-4 and J usage is TRBJ2-3; D unresolved. CDR1 and CDR2 from the germline V gene are SGHNT and YYREEE (reference sequence). The CDR3 contains 12 residues. V was shortened by 2 bases and J by 5 bases, with 6 bases between the two germline ends.

The chain has TRBV19 and TRBJ2-7; TRBD2 agrees at 10 bases. The V segment lost 5 bases and the J segment 5 bases; nucleotides outside the gene matches: 3. This CDR3 region has 13 residues. The V gene's germline CDR1 is LNHDA and CDR2 SQIVND (reference sequence). The CDR3 DNA reads TGTGCCAGTAGTTGGGGGACTAGCGACGAGCAGTACTTC. It specifies CASSWGTSDEQYF.

The V and J genes are TRBV30 and TRBJ1-2; D gene uncertain. CDR3 length equals 14 residues. Germline V gene sequence: CDR1 GTSNPN, CDR2 SVGIG (reference sequence). V lost 1 base to trimming and J lost 7 bases, with 16 bases between them. CDR3 bases: TGTGCCTGGAGTGGACAACCGGGCAGCGGTGGCTACACCTTC. Translation: CAWSGQPGSGGYTF.

The genes are TRBV18 and TRBJ2-7, with a weak D call TRBD2 (6 bases). The V and J ends lost 3 bases and 7 bases respectively, with 10 bases between them. Germline lookup yields CDR1 KGHSH and CDR2 LQKENI. There are 12 residues in the CDR3. The CDR3 reads CASSPNRGEQYF. As DNA, the CDR3 is TGTGCCAGCTCACCCAACCGGGGGGAGCAGTACTTC.

V usage is TRBV28 and J usage is TRBJ2-6; 8 nucleotides match TRBD2. V lost 8 bases to trimming and J lost 1 base; unmatched junction nucleotides: 7. This CDR3 contains 16 residues. Germline V CDR1 and CDR2: MDHEN, SYDVKM. The CDR3 bases are TGTGCCAGCCGGGAGGGGGGCAGATCTGGGGCCAACGTCCTGACTTTC. Protein sequence: CASREGGRSGANVLTF.

The CDR3 DNA reads as TGTGCCAGCACCGGACTAGCGGGAGGGAATTCCTACAATGAGCAGTTCTTC. Translation gives CASTGLAGGNSYNEQFF. This chain links TRBV27 with TRBJ2-1; TRBD2 aligns across 15 bases. With V trimmed by 7 bases and J by 1 base, 5 bases remained unmatched. Germline CDR1 reads MNHEY; CDR2 reads SMNVEV (reference sequence). CDR3 size: 17 residues.

This clone was recorded once. The chain couples TRBV5-4 to TRBJ2-5, with D unclear. Deletions cut 3 bases from V and 4 bases from J, with 4 bases between. This CDR3 has 11 residues. Germline loops: CDR1 SGHNT, CDR2 YYREEE (reference sequence). The CDR3 DNA follows: TGTGCCAGCAGCTCCCGAGAGACCCAGTACTTC. Protein: CASSSRETQYF.

The chain joins TRBV19 to TRBJ1-5; 7 bases are a match to TRBD1. CDR1 LNHDA and CDR2 SQIVND come from the germline V gene (reference sequence). Trimming took 6 bases from V and 6 from J; bases not matched to a gene: 8. CDR3 length equals 14 residues. The CDR3 coding sequence is TGTGCCAGTAGGGACAGGATCGGTAGTCAGCCCCAGCATTTT. Translating gives CASRDRIGSQPQHF.

The rearrangement joins TRBV28 to TRBJ2-7, with a weak D call TRBD2 (5 bases). In germline, CDR1 is MDHEN, CDR2 SYDVKM. This CDR3 comprises 14 residues. V was cut by 5 bases and J by 2 bases, with 13 bases left in between. The DNA for the CDR3 is TGTGCCAGCAGTCCCCCTAGCAATGCCTACGAGCAGTACTTC. It is translated as CASSPPSNAYEQYF.